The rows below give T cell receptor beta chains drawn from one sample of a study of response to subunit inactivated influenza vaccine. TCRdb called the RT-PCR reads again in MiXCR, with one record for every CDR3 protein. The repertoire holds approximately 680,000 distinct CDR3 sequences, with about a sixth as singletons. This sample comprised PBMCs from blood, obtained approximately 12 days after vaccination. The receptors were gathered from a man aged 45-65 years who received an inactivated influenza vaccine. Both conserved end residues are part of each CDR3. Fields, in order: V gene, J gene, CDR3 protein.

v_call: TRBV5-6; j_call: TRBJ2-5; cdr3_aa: CASSWAWGETQYF
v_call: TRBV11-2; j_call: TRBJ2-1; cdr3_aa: CASSWGGTGEYNEQFF
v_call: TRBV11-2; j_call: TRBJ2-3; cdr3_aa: CASSLLLDTSTDTQYF
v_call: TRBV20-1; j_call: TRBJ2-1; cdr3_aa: CSARDQTNEQFF
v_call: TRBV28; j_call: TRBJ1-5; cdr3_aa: CASSSAQGWSNQPQHF
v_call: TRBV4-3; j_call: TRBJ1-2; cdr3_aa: CASSQGASNYGYTF
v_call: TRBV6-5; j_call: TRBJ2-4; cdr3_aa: CANPPSSSTGEKCPKNIQYF
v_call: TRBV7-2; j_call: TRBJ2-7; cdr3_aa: CASSLVGGGGGYYEQYF
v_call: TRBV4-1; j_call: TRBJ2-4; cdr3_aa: CASSQGQGLPKNIQYF
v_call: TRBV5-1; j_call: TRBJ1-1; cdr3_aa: CASSLGDGYTEAFF